One TCR beta chain is described in this entry. Its antigen is currently not known. Base qualities are not at hand, and no much larger clone is one base apart. This sample was included in a study of blood T cell repertoires in COVID-19 (dated by TCRdb to about 2020). Turning to the overall study: Collaborator samples came from the United States, Italy and Spain and covered acute and convalescent phases of COVID-19. The material from the prospective study consisted of cDNA or gDNA derived from T cells, B-cell-depleted T cells, or PBMCs. The dataset comprised deeply sampled blood TCRbeta repertoires from subjects exposed to, actively infected with, or recovered from COVID-19. The repertoires were released in a freely available public database meant as a resource for research on the immune response to SARS-CoV-2. Samples were obtained from the ongoing ImmuneRACE study (first 160 participants) and from 1,200 or so subjects provided by 6 global collaborators. The sample metadata nearly always contained a de-identified subject ID, COVID-19 status, age in years and sex. Where available, HLA class I and class II types were obtained from metadata supplied by the sample provider rather than from assay-based typing.

Another Seattle source contributed samples from volunteer blood donors who had recovered from COVID-19. The collaborating institutions used their own protocols to collect whole blood in K2EDTA tubes. For TCRbeta analysis, collaborator samples were shipped as frozen whole blood, as isolated PBMCs, or as DNA extracted from either sample type. TCRbeta CDR3 regions were amplified from genomic DNA by means of the immunoSEQ Assay, a bias-controlled multiplex PCR. Turning to the authors' computational methods: Nucleated cell counts per sample were estimated from amplification of reference gene primers within the assay. To quantify the absolute abundance of each unique TCRbeta CDR3 rearrangement, sequence reads were collapsed and filtered. For each sample, productive Simpson clonality was calculated by taking the square root of Simpson's diversity index across productive rearrangements. TCRdb provides this immuneACCESS table in a form limited to in-frame rearrangements. Some clones are lacking; in checked studies, under half of them reflect an unresolved V gene, and why the rest are absent is not known. V and J calls and clone size are those listed in that table; D and trimming were worked out from the DNA. For this sample there are some 270,000 clones; 84% appear just once. The ten largest account for 1.5% to 1.9% of the sample.

The cysteine opens and the phenylalanine closes a CDR3 of 15 amino acids. Of the read, only the CDR3 DNA is kept; its 45 bases are in frame from base 1. V lost 3 bases and J lost 2 bases; the stretch between them is 14 bases long. Via the germline V gene, CDR1 is MDHEN and CDR2 SYDVKM. On the study overall, not on this receptor specifically: The amount of clinical and demographic metadata varied by source and participant and was provided uncurated.

Sequenced sample: peripheral blood. The chain is assembled from TRBV28 and TRBJ2-7; the best D guess is TRBD1, with 5 bases matching. The TCR comes from a woman aged 40 to 50 who had recovered from COVID-19. The sequenced DNA: TGTGCCAGCAGTTTCAGACCCGACAGAGCCTACGAGCAGTACTTC. The resulting protein is CASSFRPDRAYEQYF.